This TCR beta chain was observed in a study of T cell repertoires in cytomegalovirus infection (dated by TCRdb to about 2019). About the study as a whole: Donor HLA type was relevant to the analysis, as public TCR beta signatures indicated carriage of CMV infection together with the matching HLA type.

Sequencing took place on an Illumina HiSeq 1500. TCRdb reanalyzed the raw reads on its own, using fastp at Q25 for trimming and MiXCR for clone calling, and kept in-frame beta chains. Here each entry gathers all rows of one CDR3 protein and keeps the most common genes and DNA. This sample is represented by about 260,000 distinct CDR3 sequences; approximately 15% of them were singletons. Jointly, the top ten make up around 9% of the sample. This clonotype was counted many times. Its specific antigen is unknown. No much larger clone exists at a distance of one base, and base qualities are not known. As encoded in the germline V gene (reference sequence), CDR1 is MNHNY while CDR2 is SVGAGI. The junction shows trimming of 4 bases on V and 10 bases on J, plus 10 bases between the germline ends. The CDR3 numbers 11 residues from cysteine through phenylalanine. Left in the record is the CDR3 DNA by itself, 33 bases read in frame from the first base.

Results and caveats for the whole study, not just this receptor: Cumulative frequency of public TCR beta family members discriminated carriers of CMV infection plus the relevant HLA type in this cohort and an independent 352-donor cohort. The ex vivo response was dominated by HLA-C-restricted CMV-specific TCR beta clonotypes, and the single most frequent clonotype in two of eight donors was supplied by these HLA-C-restricted clonotypes.

The rearrangement combines TRBV6-6 with TRBJ1-1; the D segment could be TRBD1, given 6 matching bases. The clonotype originates from a human donor in good health (CMV status not recorded). Some clones in this sample may be carry-over from other donors' samples. Sequencing input: PBMCs. The nucleotides read TGTGCCAGCAGTTCCCCAGGGGTAGCTTTCTTT. Its protein product is CASSSPGVAFF.